What follows is one T cell receptor (beta chain) and its context. Its antigen is undetermined. Assay used: immunoSEQ multiplex PCR; TCRdb lists only in-frame clones, some missing. The table shows 98,000 or so clones, with roughly 93% occurring only once. The CDR3 contains 16 residues. J was trimmed by 8 bases and V by 5 bases; bases with no gene match: 13. CDR1 and CDR2 (germline): SGHAT, FQDESV (reference sequence). The data were obtained in a study of siplizumab effects on memory and regulatory T cells. Study findings and constraints: Proliferating siplizumab-cultured Tregs lacked confirmed suppressive function.

The V and J genes are TRBV11-1 and TRBJ2-4, with TRBD1 identical over 9 bases. This clonotype was sampled from a human donor in good health. Material: Tregs sorted from blood. The CDR3 is CASSPRSGTGSHIQYF. The CDR3 DNA reads TGTGCCAGCAGCCCCAGGTCGGGGACAGGGAGCCACATTCAGTACTTC.